These T cell receptor beta chains were read from a single sample in a study of T cell clones after liver transplantation. Measured with immunoSEQ multiplex PCR; TCRdb has only the in-frame clones, and not every one. Of some 70,000 clones in the sample, roughly 90% were seen once. Sequenced material: CD4+ T cells from blood, taken before liver transplant. Every receptor here comes from a human donor who received a liver transplant. Both conserved end residues are part of each CDR3. A D gene is named only where the DNA matches it firmly. Not all rows give a size; the values are once, few, many and, for expanded clones, a class.

d_gene | j_gene | abundance | v_gene | CDR3aa | CDR3nt
. | TRBJ1-1 | . | TRBV11-2 | CASSLRRASNYEAFF | TGTGCCAGCAGCTTAAGACGGGCCTCCAATTATGAAGCTTTCTTT
TRBD2 | TRBJ2-2 | . | TRBV6-7 | CASSWTSGRSGELFF | TGTGCCAGCAGCTGGACTAGCGGGAGGAGCGGGGAGCTGTTTTTT
. | TRBJ1-5 | . | TRBV5-5 | CASSLVDNQPQHF | TGTGCCAGCAGCTTGGTGGATAATCAGCCCCAGCATTTT
TRBD1 | TRBJ2-7 | . | TRBV28 | CASSPGQSYEQYF | TGTGCCAGCAGTCCGGGACAGTCCTACGAGCAGTACTTC
. | TRBJ2-6 | once | TRBV5-5 | CASSFLSSGANVLTF | TGTGCCAGCAGCTTCTTGAGCTCTGGGGCCAACGTCCTGACTTTC
TRBD1 | TRBJ1-4 | once | TRBV4-1 | CASSQGDRDYEKLFF | TGCGCCAGCAGCCAGGGGGACAGGGACTATGAAAAACTGTTTTTT
TRBD2 | TRBJ2-1 | . | TRBV9 | CASSVGLAGGISGYNEQFF | TGTGCCAGCAGCGTAGGTTTAGCGGGAGGAATTTCAGGCTACAATGAGCAGTTCTTC
. | TRBJ1-1 | medium-sized | TRBV9 | CASSVAGTGEAFF | TGTGCCAGCAGCGTAGCTGGAACGGGTGAAGCTTTCTTT
. | TRBJ1-1 | . | TRBV6-5 | CASRLTRGTEAFF | TGTGCCAGCAGACTTACGAGGGGTACTGAAGCTTTCTTT
. | TRBJ1-5 | once | TRBV1 | CTSSRGGRRGPQHF | TGCACCAGCAGCCGGGGCGGGCGCCGCGGGCCCCAGCATTTT
. | TRBJ2-7 | . | TRBV5-4 | CASSLSSSSYEQYF | TGTGCCAGCAGCTTATCATCTAGTAGCTACGAGCAGTACTTC
. | TRBJ2-4 | . | TRBV6-1 | CASSEVEMTKNIQYF | TGTGCCAGCAGTGAAGTGGAAATGACCAAAAACATTCAGTACTTC
TRBD1 | TRBJ2-5 | . | TRBV2 | CASNRDREETQYF | TGTGCCAGCAATCGGGACAGGGAAGAGACCCAGTACTTC
TRBD2 | TRBJ2-5 | . | TRBV5-1 | CASRSVAGGIGETQYF | TGCGCCAGCAGATCTGTAGCGGGAGGAATCGGTGAGACCCAGTACTTC
. | TRBJ2-7 | . | TRBV11-2 | CASSPGGQQYF | TGTGCCAGCAGCCCCGGAGGGCAACAGTACTTC
TRBD1 | TRBJ2-7 | . | TRBV18 | CASSPVPPAGGPYEQYF | TGTGCCAGCTCACCAGTTCCTCCCGCAGGGGGACCCTACGAGCAGTACTTC
. | TRBJ2-7 | . | TRBV27 | CASSASIGPYEQYF | TGTGCCAGCAGTGCCTCGATCGGTCCCTACGAGCAGTACTTC
TRBD1 | TRBJ1-1 | . | TRBV23-1 | CASSPKCGTGAFFSAEAFF | TGCGCCAGCAGTCCGAAATGCGGGACAGGGGCCTTCTTTAGCGCTGAAGCTTTCTTT
TRBD2 | TRBJ2-7 | once | TRBV5-1 | CASSLGTSGSTEQYF | TGCGCCAGCAGCTTGGGGACTAGCGGGAGTACCGAGCAGTACTTC
TRBD1 | TRBJ2-7 | . | TRBV5-1 | CASSFGQGFNEQYF | TGCGCCAGCAGCTTTGGACAGGGGTTCAACGAGCAGTACTTC
. | TRBJ2-7 | few | TRBV11-3 | CASSPGPSSSEQYF | TGTGCCAGCAGCCCGGGTCCATCGTCGAGCGAGCAGTACTTC
. | TRBJ2-2 | . | TRBV9 | CASSVRGRGTGELFF | TGTGCCAGCAGCGTCCGAGGGCGAGGAACCGGGGAGCTGTTTTTT
. | TRBJ2-5 | . | TRBV7-2 | CASSLTSGFQETQYF | TGTGCCAGCAGCTTAACGAGCGGATTCCAAGAGACCCAGTACTTC
TRBD1 | TRBJ2-7 | . | TRBV4-2 | CASSQDGDRDEQYF | TGTGCCAGCAGCCAAGATGGGGACAGGGACGAGCAGTACTTC
TRBD2 | TRBJ2-7 | . | TRBV19 | CALGGRSAEDEQYF | TGTGCCTTGGGGGGGAGGAGCGCGGAAGACGAGCAGTACTTC
. | TRBJ2-6 | once | TRBV4-2 | CASSQDSGVLGANVLTF | TGTGCCAGCAGCCAAGATTCAGGGGTGCTTGGGGCCAACGTCCTGACTTTC
TRBD1 | TRBJ2-5 | . | TRBV27 | CASSLSRDRGLETQYF | TGTGCCAGCAGTTTATCGAGGGACAGGGGGCTTGAGACCCAGTACTTC
TRBD1 | TRBJ2-1 | . | TRBV18 | CASSSYDRVGEQFF | TGTGCCAGCTCATCTTACGACAGGGTAGGTGAGCAGTTCTTC
TRBD2 | TRBJ2-2 | . | TRBV27 | CASNRLAGGTGELFF | TGTGCCAGCAATCGACTAGCGGGAGGGACCGGGGAGCTGTTTTTT
. | TRBJ1-5 | . | TRBV7-8 | CASSLRRAGKNQPQHF | TGTGCCAGCAGCCTGAGGCGGGCAGGGAAAAATCAGCCCCAGCATTTT
. | TRBJ2-7 | . | TRBV5-1 | CASSLASPPFYEQYF | TGCGCCAGCAGCTTGGCATCGCCCCCCTTCTACGAGCAGTACTTC
. | TRBJ1-1 | . | TRBV25-1 | CASSEWGDEAFF | TGTGCCAGCAGTGAGTGGGGGGACGAAGCTTTCTTT
TRBD1 | TRBJ2-5 | . | TRBV29-1 | CSVEPDRAGTQYF | TGCAGCGTTGAGCCGGACAGGGCTGGGACCCAGTACTTC
TRBD1 | TRBJ1-5 | . | TRBV11-3 | CASSLGDRSGQPQHF | TGTGCCAGCAGCTTAGGGGACAGAAGTGGTCAGCCCCAGCATTTT
. | TRBJ2-3 | . | TRBV12-2 | CASRSGTSGSTDTQYF | TGTGCAAGTCGCTCCGGGACTAGCGGGAGCACAGATACGCAGTATTTT
. | TRBJ1-5 | . | TRBV11-3 | CASSLVWGLNQPQHF | TGTGCCAGCAGCTTAGTTTGGGGTTTGAATCAGCCCCAGCATTTT
. | TRBJ2-5 | . | TRBV2 | CASSARAQETQYF | TGTGCCAGCAGTGCAAGGGCCCAAGAGACCCAGTACTTC
. | TRBJ2-5 | . | TRBV19 | CASSLSWGETQYF | TGTGCCAGTAGTCTTAGTTGGGGGGAGACCCAGTACTTC
TRBD1 | TRBJ2-7 | . | TRBV27 | CASRVVGTGLHEQYF | TGTGCCAGCAGGGTAGTCGGGACAGGGCTTCACGAGCAGTACTTC
. | TRBJ2-7 | . | TRBV21-1 | CTPFWAGGTGEQYF | .
. | TRBJ1-2 | . | TRBV15 | CATSRDGTSRVPYGYTF | TGTGCCACCAGCAGAGATGGGACCTCTCGGGTCCCCTATGGCTACACCTTC
TRBD1 | TRBJ2-1 | . | TRBV29-1 | CSVAGTGVINEQFF | TGCAGCGTGGCCGGGACAGGGGTGATCAATGAGCAGTTCTTC
. | TRBJ2-1 | . | TRBV11-3 | CASSSRRGMDEQFF | TGTGCCAGCAGCTCTCGAAGGGGGATGGATGAGCAGTTCTTC
. | TRBJ2-2 | . | TRBV5-6 | CASSLVPGLHTGELFF | TGTGCCAGCAGCTTGGTTCCAGGGTTGCACACCGGGGAGCTGTTTTTT
. | TRBJ2-1 | . | TRBV21-1 | CASRGGPYYNEQFF | TGTGCCAGCAGGGGCGGACCCTACTACAATGAGCAGTTCTTC
. | TRBJ2-7 | . | TRBV2 | CASAQGPYYEQYF | TGTGCCAGCGCCCAAGGACCTTATTACGAGCAGTACTTC
TRBD1 | TRBJ2-7 | . | TRBV5-1 | CASSLEGARYEQYF | TGCGCCAGCAGCTTGGAGGGGGCGCGCTACGAGCAGTACTTC
TRBD2 | TRBJ2-7 | . | TRBV11-2 | CASSLDTLAGEQYF | TGTGCCAGCAGCTTAGATACTCTAGCGGGAGAGCAGTACTTC
TRBD2 | TRBJ2-1 | . | TRBV5-1 | CASSLEAGRDEQFF | TGCGCCAGCAGCTTGGAAGCGGGACGCGATGAGCAGTTCTTC
TRBD1 | TRBJ2-5 | . | TRBV19 | CASSRQGQETQYF | TGTGCCAGTAGTAGACAGGGGCAAGAGACCCAGTACTTC
. | TRBJ1-2 | . | TRBV5-1 | CASSFPQEGYTF | TGCGCCAGCAGCTTCCCCCAGGAAGGCTACACCTTC